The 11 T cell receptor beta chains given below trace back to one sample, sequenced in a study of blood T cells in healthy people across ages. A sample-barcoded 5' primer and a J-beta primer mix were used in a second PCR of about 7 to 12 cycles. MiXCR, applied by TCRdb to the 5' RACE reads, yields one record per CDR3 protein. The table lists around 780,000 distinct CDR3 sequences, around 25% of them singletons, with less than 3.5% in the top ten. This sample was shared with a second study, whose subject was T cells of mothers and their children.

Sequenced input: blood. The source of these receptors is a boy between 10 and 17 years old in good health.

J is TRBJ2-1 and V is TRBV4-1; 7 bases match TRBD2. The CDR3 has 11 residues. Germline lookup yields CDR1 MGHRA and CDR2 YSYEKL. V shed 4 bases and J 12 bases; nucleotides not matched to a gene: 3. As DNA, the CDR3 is TGCGCCAGCAGCCCCCCGGGGGGGCAGTTCTTC. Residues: CASSPPGGQFF.

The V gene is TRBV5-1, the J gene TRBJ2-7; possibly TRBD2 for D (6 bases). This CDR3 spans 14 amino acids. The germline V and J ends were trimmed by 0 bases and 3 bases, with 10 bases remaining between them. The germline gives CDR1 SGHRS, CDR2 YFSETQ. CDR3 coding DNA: TGCGCCAGCAGCTTGGGGGAGGCAGGCTACGAGCAGTACTTC. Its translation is CASSLGEAGYEQYF.

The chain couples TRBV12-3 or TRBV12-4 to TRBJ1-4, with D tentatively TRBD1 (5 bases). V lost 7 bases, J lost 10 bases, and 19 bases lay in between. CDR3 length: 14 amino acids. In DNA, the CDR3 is TGTGCCAGCAACCCCACGGACCTAAGGGGAAAACTGTTTTTT. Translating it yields CASNPTDLRGKLFF.

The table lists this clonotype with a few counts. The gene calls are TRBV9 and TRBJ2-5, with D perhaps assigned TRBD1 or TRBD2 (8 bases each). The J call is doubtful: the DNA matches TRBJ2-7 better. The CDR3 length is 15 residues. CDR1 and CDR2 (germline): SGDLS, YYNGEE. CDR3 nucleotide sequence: TGTGCCAGCAGCCCAGGGGGCGGGGGGATATACGAGCAGTACTTC. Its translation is CASSPGGGGIYEQYF.

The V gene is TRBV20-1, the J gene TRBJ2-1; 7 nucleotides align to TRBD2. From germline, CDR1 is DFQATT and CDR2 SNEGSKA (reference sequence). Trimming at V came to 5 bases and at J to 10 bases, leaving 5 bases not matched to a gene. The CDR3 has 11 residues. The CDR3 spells CSASREGEQFF. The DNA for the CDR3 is TGCAGTGCTTCGAGGGAGGGCGAGCAGTTCTTC.

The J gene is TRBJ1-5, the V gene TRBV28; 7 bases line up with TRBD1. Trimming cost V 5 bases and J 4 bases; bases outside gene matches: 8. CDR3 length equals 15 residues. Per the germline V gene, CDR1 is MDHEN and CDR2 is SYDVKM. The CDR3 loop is CASSPDREVNQPQHF. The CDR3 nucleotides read TGTGCCAGCAGTCCCGACAGGGAGGTTAATCAGCCCCAGCATTTT.

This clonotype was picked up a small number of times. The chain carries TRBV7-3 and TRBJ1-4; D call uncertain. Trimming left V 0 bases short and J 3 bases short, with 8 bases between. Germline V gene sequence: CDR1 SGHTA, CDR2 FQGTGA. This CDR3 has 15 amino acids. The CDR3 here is CASSLTADPNEKLFF. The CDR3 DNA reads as TGTGCCAGCAGCTTAACGGCAGATCCTAATGAAAAACTGTTTTTT. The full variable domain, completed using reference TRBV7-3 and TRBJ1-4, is GAGVSQTPSNKVTEKGKYVELRCDPISGHTALYWYRQSLGQGPEFLIYFQGTGAADDSGLPNDRFFAVRPEGSVSTLKIQRTERGDSAVYLCASSLTADPNEKLFFGSGTQLSVL.

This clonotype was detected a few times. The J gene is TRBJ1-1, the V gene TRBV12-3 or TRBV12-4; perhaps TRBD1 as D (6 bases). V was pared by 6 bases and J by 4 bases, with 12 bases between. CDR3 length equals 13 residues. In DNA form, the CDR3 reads TGTGCCAGCAGGCCAGGGGCAGGCACTGAAGCTTTCTTT. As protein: CASRPGAGTEAFF.

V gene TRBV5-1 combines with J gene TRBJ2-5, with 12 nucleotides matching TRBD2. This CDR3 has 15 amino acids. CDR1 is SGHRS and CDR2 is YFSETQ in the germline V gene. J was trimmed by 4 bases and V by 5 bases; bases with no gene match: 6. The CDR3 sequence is CASRAGTSGSETQYF. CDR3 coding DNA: TGCGCCAGCAGGGCCGGGACTAGCGGGTCAGAGACCCAGTACTTC.

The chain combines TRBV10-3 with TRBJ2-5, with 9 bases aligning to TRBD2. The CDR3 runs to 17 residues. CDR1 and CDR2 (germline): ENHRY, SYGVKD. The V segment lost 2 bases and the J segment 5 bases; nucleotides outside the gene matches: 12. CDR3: CAISEVGGGAGRETQYF. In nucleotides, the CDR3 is TGTGCCATCAGTGAGGTCGGCGGGGGGGCCGGTCGGGAGACCCAGTACTTC.

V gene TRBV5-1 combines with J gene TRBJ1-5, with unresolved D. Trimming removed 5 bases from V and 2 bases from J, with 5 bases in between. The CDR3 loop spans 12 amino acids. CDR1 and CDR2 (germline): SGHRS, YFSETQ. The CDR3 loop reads CASRVGNQPQHF. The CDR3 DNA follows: TGCGCCAGCAGGGTAGGCAATCAGCCCCAGCATTTT.